Given below is one T cell receptor (beta chain) in context. Its antigen is not known. The sample's treatment: roughly 11-day PBMC culture with coronavirus spike peptide pools or control peptides (ViraFEST assay). Cell culture was performed with more than 1.5 million PBMCs per well in the presence of approximately 10 IU/ml IL-2 and roughly 10 ug/ml peptide pools. Cultured CD4+ T-cell DNA underwent Oncomine TCR Beta short-read sequencing. MiXCR, run by TCRdb on the PCR reads, gives a single entry per CDR3 protein. The data hold 13,000 or so distinct CDR3 sequences, with roughly 45% observed a single time. Germline values: CDR1 WSHSY, CDR2 SAAADI. Trimming stripped 2 bases from V and 0 bases from J, with 11 bases between. This CDR3 is built from 17 residues. This sample was included in a study of vaccination and CD4 T cells after COVID-19. Across the study: There were six male and four female convalescents, and two of them were Hispanic. The stimulus for the cells was overlapping spike peptides derived from SARS-CoV-2, HCoV-NL63, HCoV-OC43 and HCoV-229E. Blood was drawn a median around 70 days post second dose, range 14 to 241.

The clonotype originates from a human donor who had recovered from COVID-19. This chain links TRBV10-2 with TRBJ2-6; D may match TRBD1 or TRBD2 (5 bases each). The sequencing sample was made of CD4+ T cells from blood, cultured in vitro. The CDR3 is CASSERDGVSGANVLTF. Written as DNA, the CDR3 is TGCGCCAGCAGTGAGAGGGACGGGGTCTCTGGGGCCAACGTCCTGACTTTC.